One and the same sample provided the 24 T cell receptor beta chains below, sequenced in a study of PD-1 blockade in classical Hodgkin lymphoma (TCRdb year 2020). Libraries were constructed by the immunoSEQ multiplex PCR assay. Imported from immuneACCESS, the table was reduced by TCRdb to in-frame sequences with V and J called. These copies leave out some clones; in studies compared against another copy, an unresolved V gene accounts for under half, and the cause of the remainder is not known. The sample includes 10,000 or so clones, with 70% to 85% observed a single time. 10% of the sample is taken by the ten largest. The sample's time point, from its label and the paper: cycle 4 day 1 (C4D1), after less than seven weeks of nivolumab. Every trial patient had relapsed following autologous stem cell transplantation, and prior brentuximab vedotin exposure was what differed among cohorts A, B and C. A Miltenyi CD8+ T cell isolation kit was used for magnetic negative selection to purify CD8+ T cells from thawed PBMCs.

The sequencing used CD8+ T cells from blood, collected before the fourth cycle of nivolumab. These receptors were obtained from a human donor with classical Hodgkin lymphoma.

The V and J genes are TRBV13 and TRBJ2-4, with 7 bases matching TRBD1. Per germline, CDR1 PRHDT and CDR2 FYEKMQ (reference sequence). Trimming at V came to 4 bases and at J to 11 bases, leaving 2 bases not matched to a gene. This CDR3 spans 11 amino acids. CDR3 region: CASSSQGLQYF. The CDR3 DNA reads TGTGCCAGCAGCTCACAGGGGCTTCAGTACTTC. Full variable domain (outside the CDR3, taken from reference TRBV13 and TRBJ2-4): AAGVIQSPRHLIKEKRETATLKCYPIPRHDTVYWYQQGPGQDPQFLISFYEKMQSDKGSIPDRFSAQQFSDYHSELNMSSLELGDSALYFCASSSQGLQYFGAGTRLSVL.

The gene calls are TRBV4-1 and TRBJ2-4, with TRBD2 matching 9 bases. Germline V CDR1 and CDR2: MGHRA, YSYEKL. The V and J ends lost 0 bases and 8 bases, in that order; junction bases with no gene match: 8. The CDR3 runs 16 residues. The CDR3 sequence: CASSQDWEREVDIQYF. The CDR3 nucleotides are TGCGCCAGCAGCCAAGATTGGGAGCGGGAGGTTGACATTCAGTACTTC.

This clone has only a few counts. The V call is TRBV7-8, the J call TRBJ1-5; unclear D gene. The CDR3 has 15 residues. The germline V gene has CDR1 SGHVS and CDR2 FQNEAQ. V gave up 5 bases and J gave up 5 bases, with 16 bases separating them. The CDR3 is CASSPSGFLYQPQHF. As DNA, the CDR3 is TGTGCCAGCAGCCCTTCCGGGTTCCTTTATCAGCCCCAGCATTTT.

The V and J genes are TRBV30 and TRBJ1-4; possible D gene TRBD1, 6 bases. V was shortened by 5 bases and J by 7 bases, with 14 bases between the two germline ends. Germline V lookup: CDR1 GTSNPN, CDR2 SVGIG (reference sequence). The CDR3 spans 13 residues. The CDR3 region is CAWLPGASEKLFF. The CDR3 DNA follows: TGTGCCTGGCTTCCGGGGGCATCTGAAAAACTGTTTTTT.

The chain couples TRBV6-5 to TRBJ2-7; no reliable D call. CDR1 is MNHEY, CDR2 SVGAGI, per germline. V gave up 2 bases and J gave up 3 bases, with 11 bases separating them. CDR3 length: 14 residues. The CDR3 reads CASSYAGASYEQYF. DNA of the CDR3: TGTGCCAGCAGTTACGCAGGCGCGAGCTACGAGCAGTACTTC.

The chain carries TRBV18 and TRBJ1-1, with unresolved D. The germline V gene has CDR1 KGHSH and CDR2 LQKENI. The CDR3 contains 12 residues. V lost 0 bases, J lost 4 bases, and 3 bases lay in between. CDR3 bases: TGTGCCAGCTCACCACCCGGCACTGAAGCTTTCTTT. Translated, it gives CASSPPGTEAFF.

This chain joins TRBV28 and TRBJ2-7; D ambiguous. V lost 6 bases and J lost 4, with 13 bases in between. The CDR3 covers 13 residues. Germline V gene lookup returns CDR1 MDHEN and CDR2 SYDVKM. CDR3 sequence: CASRPSRPYEQYF. CDR3 DNA: TGTGCCAGCAGACCCTCGAGGCCGTACGAGCAGTACTTC.

This clone was counted between two and nine times. V gene TRBV4-3 combines with J gene TRBJ1-6; tentative D call: TRBD1 (5 bases). Germline assignment: CDR1 LGHNA and CDR2 YSLEER. This CDR3 spans 16 amino acids. Trimming shortened V by 0 bases and J by 6 bases, and 12 bases separated the two germline ends. CDR3 loop: CASSQDEGSTNSPLHF. The CDR3 DNA sequence: TGCGCCAGCAGCCAAGACGAGGGGTCAACTAATTCACCCCTCCACTTT.

This rearrangement joins TRBV5-1 to TRBJ2-7; 8 positions match TRBD2. V was pared by 0 bases and J by 2 bases, with 4 bases of the junction left unmatched. Germline CDR1 SGHRS, CDR2 YFSETQ. This CDR3 comprises 15 residues. In DNA, the CDR3 is TGCGCCAGCAGCTTGGCACTAGCGGAAACCTACGAGCAGTACTTC. This encodes CASSLALAETYEQYF.

This sequence joins TRBV11-3 and TRBJ2-3; TRBD2 is a possible D gene (5 bases). Germline values: CDR1 SGHNT, CDR2 YENEEA. This CDR3 is built from 14 residues. V shed 5 bases and J shed 2 bases, with 11 bases lying between them. The CDR3 coding sequence is TGTGCCAGCAGCCCAGGACTTCACACAGATACGCAGTATTTT. It is translated as CASSPGLHTDTQYF.

This clone was observed a handful of times. The chain recombines TRBV13 with TRBJ1-2; a possible D gene is TRBD1 (6 bases). The V end lost 1 base, the J end lost 8 bases, and 11 bases lay between the germline ends. The CDR3 consists of 13 residues. Germline V gene data show CDR1 as PRHDT and CDR2 as FYEKMQ (reference sequence). This CDR3 reads CASSLVGGPGYTF. The CDR3 DNA reads as TGTGCCAGCAGCTTAGTCGGGGGGCCCGGCTACACCTTC.

The chain uses TRBV19 and TRBJ2-1, with 12 bases lining up with TRBD2. CDR3 length: 14 residues. CDR1 and CDR2 (germline): LNHDA, SQIVND (reference sequence). With V trimmed by 5 bases and J by 9 bases, 5 bases remained unmatched. CDR3 bases: TGTGCCAGTAGTGGGCTAGCGGGAGGGTTTGAGCAGTTCTTC. This encodes CASSGLAGGFEQFF.

In its sample, this clone was seen a few times. The chain uses TRBV5-1 and TRBJ1-2; TRBD1 aligns across 7 bases. This CDR3 has 14 amino acids. The V gene's germline CDR1 is SGHRS and CDR2 YFSETQ. Trimming removed 4 bases from V and 3 bases from J; junction bases left unmatched: 6. The CDR3 loop is CASSLAGTDYGYTF. The CDR3 DNA reads as TGCGCCAGCAGCCTGGCCGGGACAGACTATGGCTACACCTTC.

CDR3 sequence: CASSLEVGGPSGANVLTF. CDR3 nucleotide sequence: TGCGCCAGCAGCTTAGAGGTGGGTGGGCCCTCTGGGGCCAACGTCCTGACTTTC. The rearrangement links TRBV4-1 to TRBJ2-6, with D hard to call. The CDR3 runs 18 residues. V gave up 5 bases and J gave up 0 bases, with 17 bases separating them. Germline CDR1 is MGHRA and CDR2 is YSYEKL.

This clone was observed a single time. The gene calls are TRBV7-8 and TRBJ2-7; D assignment may be TRBD1 or TRBD2 (5 bases each). CDR3 length: 14 amino acids. The germline V and J ends were trimmed by 2 bases and 5 bases, with 13 bases remaining between them. CDR1 and CDR2 from the germline V gene are SGHVS and FQNEAQ. The CDR3 here is CASSLWDGPDEQYF. CDR3 coding DNA: TGTGCCAGCAGCTTATGGGACGGGCCCGACGAGCAGTACTTC.

The gene calls are TRBV9 and TRBJ1-1; 9 bases match TRBD1. Germline V CDR1 and CDR2: SGDLS, YYNGEE. With V trimmed by 3 bases and J by 5 bases, 8 bases remained unmatched. This CDR3 has 15 residues. The CDR3 sequence: CASSASDRGGTEAFF. The DNA of the CDR3 is TGTGCCAGCAGCGCCTCGGACAGGGGTGGAACTGAAGCTTTCTTT.

The chain uses TRBV7-9 and TRBJ1-2, with TRBD1 identical over 7 bases. Germline values: CDR1 SEHNR, CDR2 FQNEAQ (reference sequence). Unmatched junction bases numbered 10, after V lost 5 bases and J lost 4 bases. The CDR3 is 15 residues long. CDR3 bases: TGTGCCAGCAGCCAACCGGGACAGAAAAGCTATGGCTACACCTTC. Protein sequence: CASSQPGQKSYGYTF. Drawing the rest from reference TRBV7-9 and TRBJ1-2, the complete variable domain is DTGVSQNPRHKITKRGQNVTFRCDPISEHNRLYWYRQTLGQGPEFLTYFQNEAQLEKSRLLSDRFSAERPKGSFSTLEIQRTEQGDSAMYLCASSQPGQKSYGYTFGSGTRLTVV.

The CDR3 reads CASSVGGRTYSGANVLTF. The CDR3 DNA follows: TGTGCCAGCAGCGTAGGGGGGCGGACCTACTCTGGGGCCAACGTCCTGACTTTC. The V call is TRBV9, the J call TRBJ2-6; weak D call: TRBD1 (6 bases). Trimming pared 0 bases from V and 0 bases from J, leaving 13 bases between. The germline V gene encodes CDR1 SGDLS and CDR2 YYNGEE. The CDR3 spans 18 residues.

This clone is large. The chain has TRBV7-6 and TRBJ2-1, with 9 bases identical to TRBD2. This CDR3 is built from 15 residues. V gave up 1 base and J gave up 8 bases; unmatched junction bases: 6. Germline V CDR1 and CDR2: SGHVS, FNYEAQ. The CDR3, as DNA: TGTGCCAGCAGCTTAGGAGCGGGAGGTACCTATGAGCAGTTCTTC. Translation gives CASSLGAGGTYEQFF.

This clone has a single count. The chain employs TRBV7-9 and TRBJ2-3; the match to TRBD2 covers 11 bases. Germline assignment: CDR1 SEHNR and CDR2 FQNEAQ (reference sequence). V shed 2 bases and J 3 bases; nucleotides not matched to a gene: 4. This CDR3 region has 16 residues. The CDR3 protein is CASSLLAGGGTDTQYF. CDR3 bases: TGTGCCAGCAGCTTACTAGCGGGAGGAGGGACAGATACGCAGTATTTT.

This clone was counted a few times. CDR3 in DNA: TGTGCCAGCAGCTGGGGAGGGAATTCACCCCTCCACTTT. Protein product: CASSWGGNSPLHF. The chain carries TRBV11-3 and TRBJ1-6, with D uncertain. Trimming took 4 bases from V and 7 from J, leaving 8 bases between them. From germline, CDR1 is SGHNT and CDR2 YENEEA. CDR3 length: 13 residues.

This chain connects TRBV28 to TRBJ2-7; D is uncertain. The CDR3 spans 10 residues. V lost 8 bases, J lost 3 bases, and 5 bases lay in between. Germline CDR1 reads MDHEN; CDR2 reads SYDVKM. CDR3 region: CASGNYEQYF. CDR3 DNA: TGTGCCAGCGGAAACTACGAGCAGTACTTC. The full variable domain, rest sourced from reference TRBV28 and TRBJ2-7, is DVKVTQSSRYLVKRTGEKVFLECVQDMDHENMFWYRQDPGLGLRLIYFSYDVKMKEKGDIPEGYSVSREKKERFSLILESASTNQTSMYLCASGNYEQYFGPGTRLTVT.

This clone was seen a handful of times. The CDR3 nucleotides are TGTGCCAGCAGCCTCGGACTGAGCTACGAGCAGTACTTC. It is translated as CASSLGLSYEQYF. This sequence joins TRBV6-5 and TRBJ2-7, with D perhaps TRBD2 (5 bases). Germline values: CDR1 MNHEY, CDR2 SVGAGI. V lost 6 bases and J 3 bases, leaving 12 bases between the germline ends. The CDR3 has 13 amino acids.

The chain links TRBV5-5 to TRBJ1-2; possibly TRBD1 for D (6 bases). The V and J ends lost 3 bases and 5 bases respectively, with 17 bases between them. CDR3 length equals 15 residues. From germline, CDR1 is SGHKS and CDR2 YYEKEE (reference sequence). The CDR3 loop is CASSSEATGLYGYTF. The CDR3 DNA is TGTGCCAGCAGCTCAGAAGCTACAGGGCTTTATGGCTACACCTTC.